This note documents a single T cell receptor (beta chain) sequence. V was trimmed by 4 bases and J by 3 bases, leaving 15 bases between them. The germline V gene has CDR1 KGHDR and CDR2 SFDVKD. The CDR3 has 15 residues. These data are taken from a study of blood T cell repertoires in COVID-19. Profiling relied on immunoSEQ multiplex PCR, and the TCRdb table lists in-frame clones only, not all of them. The sample consists of more than 200,000 clones, around 89% of them appearing once. The V and J genes are TRBV24-1 and TRBJ2-7; D perhaps matches TRBD2 (7 bases). This clonotype was sampled from a man under 40 with COVID-19, enrolled during active disease. Material: peripheral blood. The CDR3 region is CATSEGGAGDYEQYF. For the CDR3, the DNA is TGTGCCACCAGTGAAGGGGGGGCAGGGGACTACGAGCAGTACTTC.